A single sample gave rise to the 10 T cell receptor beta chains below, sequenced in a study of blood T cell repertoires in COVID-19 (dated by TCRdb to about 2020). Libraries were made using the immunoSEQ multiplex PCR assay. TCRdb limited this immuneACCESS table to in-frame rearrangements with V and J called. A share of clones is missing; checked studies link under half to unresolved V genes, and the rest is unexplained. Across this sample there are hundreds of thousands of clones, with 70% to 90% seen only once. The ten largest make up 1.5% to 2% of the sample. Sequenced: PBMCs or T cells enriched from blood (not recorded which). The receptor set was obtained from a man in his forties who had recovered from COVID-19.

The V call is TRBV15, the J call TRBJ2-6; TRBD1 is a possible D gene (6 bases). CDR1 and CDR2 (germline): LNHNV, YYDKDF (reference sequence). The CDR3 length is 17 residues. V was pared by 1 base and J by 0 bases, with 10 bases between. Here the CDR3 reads CATSRGQAISGANVLTF. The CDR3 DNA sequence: TGTGCCACCAGCAGAGGACAGGCTATCTCTGGGGCCAACGTCCTGACTTTC.

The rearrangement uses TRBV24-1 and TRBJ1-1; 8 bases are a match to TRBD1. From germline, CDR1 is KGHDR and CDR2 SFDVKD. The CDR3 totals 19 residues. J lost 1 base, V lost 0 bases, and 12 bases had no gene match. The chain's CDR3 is CATSDLNGRGRIRNTEAFF. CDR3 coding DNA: TGTGCCACCAGTGATTTGAACGGCAGGGGGCGAATACGGAACACTGAAGCTTTCTTT.

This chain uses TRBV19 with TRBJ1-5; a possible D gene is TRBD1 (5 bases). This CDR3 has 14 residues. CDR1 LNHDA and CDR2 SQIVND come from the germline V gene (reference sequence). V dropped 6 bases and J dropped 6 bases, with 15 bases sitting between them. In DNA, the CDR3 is TGTGCCAGTAGGTCTGTTCAGGGCCGTCAGCCCCAGCATTTT. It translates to CASRSVQGRQPQHF.

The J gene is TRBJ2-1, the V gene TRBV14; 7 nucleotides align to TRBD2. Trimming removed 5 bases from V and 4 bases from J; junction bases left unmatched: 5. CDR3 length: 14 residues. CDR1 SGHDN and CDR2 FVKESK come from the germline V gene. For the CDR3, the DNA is TGTGCCAGCAGCTCGGGACTACGGTACAATGAGCAGTTCTTC. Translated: CASSSGLRYNEQFF.

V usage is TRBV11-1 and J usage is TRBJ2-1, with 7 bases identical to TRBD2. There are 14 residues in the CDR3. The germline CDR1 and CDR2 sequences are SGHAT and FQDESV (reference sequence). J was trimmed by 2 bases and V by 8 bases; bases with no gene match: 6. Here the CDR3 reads CASGRAYTYNEQFF. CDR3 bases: TGTGCCAGCGGGAGGGCTTATACCTACAATGAGCAGTTCTTC.

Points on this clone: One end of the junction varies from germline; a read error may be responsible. The CDR3: CASKNRTTQVF. The CDR3 DNA sequence: TGTGCCAGTAAGAACAGGACGACGCAGGTCTTT. V gene TRBV19 combines with J gene TRBJ1-4; D may be TRBD1 (5 bases). The CDR3 sequence is 11 residues long. The germline V gene has CDR1 LNHDA and CDR2 SQIVND (reference sequence).

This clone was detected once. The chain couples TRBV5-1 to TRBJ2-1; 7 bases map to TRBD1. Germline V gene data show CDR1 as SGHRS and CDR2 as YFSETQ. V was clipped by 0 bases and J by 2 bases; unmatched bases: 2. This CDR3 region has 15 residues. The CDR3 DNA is TGCGCCAGCAGCTTGGCCAGGGGGACCTACAATGAGCAGTTCTTC. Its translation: CASSLARGTYNEQFF.

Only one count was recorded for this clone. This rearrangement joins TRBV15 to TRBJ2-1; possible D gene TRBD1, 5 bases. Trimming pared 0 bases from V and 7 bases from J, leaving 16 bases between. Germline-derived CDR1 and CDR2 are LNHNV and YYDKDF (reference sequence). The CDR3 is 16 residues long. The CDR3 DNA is TGTGCCACCAGCAGAGATCGTGGGGCATCAGTGAATGAGCAGTTCTTC. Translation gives CATSRDRGASVNEQFF.

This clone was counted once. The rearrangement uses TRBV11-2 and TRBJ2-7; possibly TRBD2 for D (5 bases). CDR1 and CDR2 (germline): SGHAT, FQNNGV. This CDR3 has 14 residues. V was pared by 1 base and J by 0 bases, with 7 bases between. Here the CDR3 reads CASSLAGSSYEQYF. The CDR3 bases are TGTGCCAGCAGCTTAGCGGGGAGCTCCTACGAGCAGTACTTC.

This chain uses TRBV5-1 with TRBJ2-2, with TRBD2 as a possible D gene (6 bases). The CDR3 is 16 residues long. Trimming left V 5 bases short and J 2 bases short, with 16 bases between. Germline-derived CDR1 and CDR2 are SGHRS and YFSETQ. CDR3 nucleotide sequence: TGCGCCAGCAGGGACGGGAGAAACTTAAACACCGGGGAGCTGTTTTTT. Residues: CASRDGRNLNTGELFF.